This T cell receptor beta chain comes out of a study of CD8 T cells in ankylosing spondylitis. Study outcomes and limitations: About 8 highly homologous variants made up a TCR beta motif, and this motif appeared characteristic of ankylosing spondylitis blood.

On this clonotype: The target antigen is unknown.

TCRdb reprocessed the 5' RACE reads with MiXCR, giving one entry per CDR3 protein. The table includes hundreds of thousands of distinct CDR3 sequences, approximately 26% detected once. Trimming stripped 4 bases from V and 3 bases from J, with 4 bases between. Germline values: CDR1 SGHRS, CDR2 YFSETQ. CDR3 size: 12 residues. The sample taken for sequencing was blood, either unsorted or a sorted T cell fraction (not recorded which). The sequence was obtained from a male donor with ankylosing spondylitis. V gene TRBV5-1 combines with J gene TRBJ2-2; D not certain. The CDR3 protein is CASSIDTGELFF. The CDR3 DNA reads TGCGCCAGCAGCATAGACACCGGGGAGCTGTTTTTT.